Listed here are 20 T cell receptor beta chains from one sample, sequenced in a study of PD-L1 blockade in urothelial cancer. Some clones are missing from TCRdb's copy, which holds only in-frame ones; the method was immunoSEQ multiplex PCR. The sample has around 40,000 clones, 75% to 90% seen once. The sample in question was PBMCs, obtained around atezolizumab (anti-PD-L1) treatment. Source of these receptors: a man aged 55 to 70 with urothelial cancer.

This clone was observed a single time. J is TRBJ1-4 and V is TRBV7-6, with no clear D. Germline-derived CDR1 and CDR2 are SGHVS and FNYEAQ. The CDR3 has 15 residues. V was pared by 1 base and J by 9 bases, with 15 bases between. CDR3 DNA sequence: TGTGCCAGCAGCTTAGACTCGGGAGTCGGGAAAAAACTGTTTTTT. This gives the protein CASSLDSGVGKKLFF.

CDR3 sequence: CASSPLGGGGFDEQFF. For the CDR3, the DNA is TGTGCCAGCTCACCATTGGGCGGGGGGGGCTTCGATGAGCAGTTCTTC. V is TRBV18 and J is TRBJ2-1; 9 bases are a match to TRBD2. From germline, CDR1 is KGHSH and CDR2 LQKENI. V shed 2 bases, J shed 8 bases, and the junction held 10 bases outside the gene matches. The CDR3 spans 16 residues.

The chain links TRBV5-1 to TRBJ2-1; D possibly corresponds to TRBD2 (5 bases). CDR1 SGHRS and CDR2 YFSETQ come from the germline V gene. The CDR3 covers 15 residues. V was pared by 6 bases and J by 2 bases, with 15 bases between. CDR3 protein: CASNPFEGPYNEQFF. CDR3 nucleotides: TGCGCCAGCAACCCCTTCGAGGGCCCCTACAATGAGCAGTTCTTC.

This chain connects TRBV10-3 to TRBJ1-1; D might be TRBD1 (5 bases). The V and J ends lost 4 bases and 8 bases respectively, with 17 bases between them. The V gene's germline CDR1 is ENHRY and CDR2 SYGVKD. CDR3 length: 14 amino acids. CDR3 in DNA: TGTGCCATCAGTGTAGGAGGGCGCCGGGGCGAAGCTTTCTTT. Translating gives CAISVGGRRGEAFF.

The chain couples TRBV15 to TRBJ2-7; 7 nucleotides match TRBD2. From germline, CDR1 is LNHNV and CDR2 YYDKDF (reference sequence). Losses at the gene ends were 0 bases for V and 3 bases for J; bases not matched to a gene: 2. This CDR3 contains 14 residues. In nucleotides, the CDR3 is TGTGCCACCAGCAGAGACGGCGGGGGCTACGAGCAGTACTTC. This gives the protein CATSRDGGGYEQYF. Filled out from reference TRBV15 and TRBJ2-7, the complete variable domain reads DAMVIQNPRYQVTQFGKPVTLSCSQTLNHNVMYWYQQKSSQAPKLLFHYYDKDFNNEADTPDNFQSRRPNTSFCFLDIRSPGLGDTAMYLCATSRDGGGYEQYFGPGTRLTVT.

The V call is TRBV18, the J call TRBJ2-7, with a possible D match to TRBD1 (6 bases). Germline CDR1 is KGHSH and CDR2 is LQKENI. V was cut by 1 base and J by 4 bases, with 11 bases left in between. CDR3 size: 14 residues. The CDR3 loop reads CASSPRQEPYEQYF. The CDR3 DNA sequence: TGTGCCAGCTCACCACGACAGGAGCCATACGAGCAGTACTTC. The full variable domain, completed using reference TRBV18 and TRBJ2-7, is NAGVMQNPRHLVRRRGQEARLRCSPMKGHSHVYWYRQLPEEGLKFMVYLQKENIIDESGMPKERFSAEFPKEGPSILRIQQVVRGDSAAYFCASSPRQEPYEQYFGPGTRLTVT.

The chain joins TRBV27 to TRBJ1-2, with D perhaps TRBD1 (6 bases). The CDR3 contains 15 residues. V was cut by 5 bases and J by 1 base, with 14 bases left in between. The germline V gene encodes CDR1 MNHEY and CDR2 SMNVEV (reference sequence). The CDR3 protein is CASSPNRANNYGYTF. CDR3 bases: TGTGCCAGCAGTCCGAACAGGGCTAATAACTATGGCTACACCTTC.

The rearrangement links TRBV9 to TRBJ2-1; D perhaps matches TRBD2 (6 bases). Trimming pared 3 bases from V and 2 bases from J, leaving 15 bases between. This CDR3 contains 16 residues. Per the germline V gene, CDR1 is SGDLS and CDR2 is YYNGEE. The CDR3 coding sequence is TGTGCCAGCAGCGACCCGAGGAGCGGGCCCTACAATGAGCAGTTCTTC. This encodes CASSDPRSGPYNEQFF.

The rearrangement joins TRBV4-2 to TRBJ2-7, with TRBD2 matching 9 bases. This CDR3 has 13 residues. Germline CDR1 reads LGHNA; CDR2 reads YNFKEQ. Trimming removed 0 bases from V and 10 bases from J; junction bases left unmatched: 4. DNA of the CDR3: TGTGCCAGCAGCCAAGACTCGCGGGGGGGTCAGTACTTC. As protein: CASSQDSRGGQYF.

This chain joins TRBV2 and TRBJ2-1; D gene unclear. Germline V gene sequence: CDR1 SNHLY, CDR2 FYNNEI. The CDR3 loop spans 14 amino acids. Trimming removed 8 bases at V and 5 bases at J, with 16 bases between. This CDR3 reads CASVWSVGDNEQFF. For the CDR3, the DNA is TGTGCCAGCGTATGGAGCGTTGGTGACAATGAGCAGTTCTTC.

V and J are TRBV7-2 and TRBJ2-1; TRBD2 might be the D (5 bases). Germline V gives CDR1 SGHTA, CDR2 FQGNSA. V was pared by 0 bases and J by 7 bases, with 7 bases between. The CDR3 has 13 amino acids. The DNA of the CDR3 is TGTGCCAGCAGCTTAGCCCGGGGTAATGAGCAGTTCTTC. Translating it yields CASSLARGNEQFF. The whole variable domain, filled in from reference TRBV7-2 and TRBJ2-1, reads GAGVSQSPSNKVTEKGKDVELRCDPISGHTALYWYRQSLGQGLEFLIYFQGNSAPDKSGLPSDRFSAERTGGSVSTLTIQRTQQEDSAVYLCASSLARGNEQFFGPGTRLTVL.

The genes are TRBV27 and TRBJ2-2, with D hard to call. Trimming removed 2 bases from V and 4 bases from J, with 5 bases in between. Germline V gene data show CDR1 as MNHEY and CDR2 as SMNVEV (reference sequence). The CDR3 contains 13 residues. The CDR3 sequence: CASSLGRTGELFF. The CDR3 DNA reads TGTGCCAGCAGTTTAGGCCGCACCGGGGAGCTGTTTTTT.

This clone appeared a single time. The chain couples TRBV19 to TRBJ2-6, with a weak D call TRBD2 (5 bases). The CDR3 totals 15 residues. V lost 3 bases and J lost 6, with 12 bases in between. Germline CDR1 is LNHDA and CDR2 is SQIVND (reference sequence). CDR3 in amino acids: CASSMGRDTANVLTF. The DNA of the CDR3 is TGTGCCAGTAGTATGGGGAGAGACACGGCCAACGTCCTGACTTTC.

This clone was seen just once. This rearrangement joins TRBV6-4 to TRBJ1-5; the D gene is possibly TRBD1 (5 bases). Germline loops: CDR1 MRHNA, CDR2 SNTAGT. Trimming took 5 bases from V and 5 from J, leaving 13 bases between them. The CDR3 covers 14 residues. The CDR3 DNA reads as TGTGCCAGCAGTCCCCGGACACGGGATCAGCCCCAGCATTTT. Its translation: CASSPRTRDQPQHF.

J is TRBJ2-2 and V is TRBV5-1; 7 nucleotides agree with TRBD2. This CDR3 contains 14 residues. With V trimmed by 7 bases and J by 3 bases, 6 bases remained unmatched. Germline V gives CDR1 SGHRS, CDR2 YFSETQ. CDR3 coding DNA: TGCGCCAGCGCAGCGGGGTATGACACCGGGGAGCTGTTTTTT. Protein: CASAAGYDTGELFF.

In the case of this clone: Compared with germline, one end of the junction differs, possibly owing to a read error. As DNA, the CDR3 is TGTGCTAGCAGCTTGATCGGGAGCGGCGGCACCGGGGAGCTGTTTTTT. As protein: CASSLIGSGGTGELFF. V usage is TRBV7-7 and J usage is TRBJ2-2; a possible D gene is TRBD2 (6 bases). The CDR3 loop spans 16 amino acids. Germline CDR1 is SSHAT and CDR2 is FNYEAQ (reference sequence).

This clone was seen only a few times. V usage is TRBV14 and J usage is TRBJ2-1; 10 bases align to TRBD2. Germline V gene lookup returns CDR1 SGHDN and CDR2 FVKESK. The CDR3 spans 15 residues. V was pared by 4 bases and J by 7 bases, with 7 bases of the junction left unmatched. CDR3 loop: CASSPTSGAGNEQFF. DNA for the CDR3: TGTGCCAGCAGCCCTACTAGCGGGGCAGGGAATGAGCAGTTCTTC.

This chain joins TRBV15 and TRBJ1-2; 12 bases agree with TRBD1. This CDR3 has 18 residues. The V gene's germline CDR1 is LNHNV and CDR2 YYDKDF (reference sequence). J was trimmed by 5 bases and V by 0 bases; bases with no gene match: 10. CDR3 coding DNA: TGTGCCACCAGCAGAGAGAGGGGGGGACAGGGGGCCTTGTATGGCTACACCTTC. It translates to CATSRERGGQGALYGYTF.

The V and J genes are TRBV4-1 and TRBJ2-5, with 15 bases lining up with TRBD2. The CDR3 is 17 residues long. V lost 4 bases and J lost 5; bases outside the gene matches: 8. CDR1 and CDR2 (germline): MGHRA, YSYEKL. CDR3 nucleotide sequence: TGCGCCAGCAGCCGAGGACTAGCGGGAGGGCCGGGGGAGACCCAGTACTTC. Encoded protein: CASSRGLAGGPGETQYF.

J is TRBJ2-2 and V is TRBV5-4, with D maybe TRBD2 (5 bases). The CDR3 has 15 amino acids. Germline CDR1 SGHNT, CDR2 YYREEE (reference sequence). Trimming took 0 bases from V and 2 from J, leaving 8 bases between them. This CDR3 is CASSLVGLNTGELFF. The CDR3 DNA sequence: TGTGCCAGCAGCTTGGTCGGACTTAACACCGGGGAGCTGTTTTTT.